A selection of T cell receptor beta chains follows, all from one sample in a study of response to subunit inactivated influenza vaccine. TCRdb re-called the RT-PCR reads with MiXCR, one entry per CDR3 protein. This table has 600,000 to 850,000 distinct CDR3 sequences, around 15% appearing once. This material consisted of PBMCs from blood, taken 14 to 15 days before vaccination. These receptors originate from a man in his fifties or sixties who received an inactivated influenza vaccine. The conserved cysteine and the conserved F or W are not part of the CDR3 here. A D gene is named only where the DNA matches it firmly. Size is omitted from some rows. Given values are once, few, many or a class for expanded clones.

v_call d_call clone_size cdr3_aa
TRBV28 NA NA ASTTGTYSYEQY
TRBV2 TRBD2 few ASTSGSYNEQF
TRBV10-3 NA NA AITLGRGTGELF
TRBV6-2/TRBV6-3 TRBD1 NA ASSPWDRGREQY
TRBV4-3 NA many ASSQVWGGDTEAF
TRBV27 TRBD2 NA ASSPGGRGAYNEQF
TRBV29-1 NA few SFLGTDTQY
TRBV12-3/TRBV12-4 TRBD2 many ASSLDGTSGDIQY
TRBV12-3/TRBV12-4 NA few ASSPRQGISGNTIY
TRBV20-1 NA few SATGANNSPLH
TRBV18 NA few ASSPVGTTDTQY
TRBV10-3 NA NA AISTGTQETQY
TRBV7-4 TRBD1 NA ASSLRDRVGDQPQH
TRBV6-2/TRBV6-3 NA NA ASSPGHHFSYEQY
TRBV5-6 NA few ASSLDGGSETQY
TRBV28 TRBD2 few ASSNPGGYEQY
TRBV15 NA NA ATSRGPQDTQY
TRBV12-3/TRBV12-4 NA few ASSEEGARQETQY
TRBV7-2 TRBD1 many ASSQRGQSYEQY
TRBV3-1 NA few ASSQNGYTEAF
TRBV7-9 NA NA ASSFRPSAYNEQF
TRBV6-2/TRBV6-3 NA few ASSFDFSYEQY
TRBV28 TRBD1 few ASRPGQSLYEQY
TRBV6-2/TRBV6-3 NA few ASSGGQPRAEETQY
TRBV27 NA NA ASSPRAHLLGSGELF
TRBV7-2 TRBD1 many ASSQGQSPNYGYT
TRBV6-2/TRBV6-3 NA NA ASTKPGTPSPGELF
TRBV20-1 NA few SASHLTDYYEQY
TRBV28 NA NA ASSGWGSNQPQH
TRBV29-1 TRBD1 few SVENEGQGNYGYT
TRBV11-2 TRBD1 NA ASSLDPRGKETQY
TRBV7-9 NA NA ASSLGQPHYEQY
TRBV7-9 NA NA ASSLLDLTGELF
TRBV14 NA NA ASSQVQANTGELF
TRBV30 NA NA AWSPPAGRDQPQH
TRBV30 NA few AWSLGPETQY
TRBV7-9 TRBD2 once AIEGGTTEQY
TRBV7-8 NA few ASSLGRAFEAF
TRBV10-3 NA few AITRASTDTQY
TRBV5-5 NA NA ASSFGLWAQGGNIQY
TRBV29-1 TRBD1 many SVDGTGFGEQY
TRBV5-1 NA many ASSNGNTGELF
TRBV5-1 TRBD1 many ASSLRQGRNEQF
TRBV5-1 NA many ASSLDDNQPQH
TRBV7-2 NA NA ASSSKSGDTQY
TRBV7-2 NA few ASSLNRAPNEKLF
TRBV5-1 NA NA ASSSQGGGANVLT
TRBV10-3 NA few AISESSAPVTEAF
TRBV20-1 NA NA SASQVSEQY
TRBV24-1 NA few ATSDFVGSAQY
TRBV7-8 NA few ASSLGVHSGELF
TRBV21-1 NA many ASSKERDRTNQPQH
TRBV6-2/TRBV6-3 TRBD2 NA ASSYWVAGNYNEQF
TRBV30 NA NA AWGGRQHEQF
TRBV2 NA few ASGNQDFNEKLF
TRBV7-2 TRBD2 few ASSTSGGMHNEQF